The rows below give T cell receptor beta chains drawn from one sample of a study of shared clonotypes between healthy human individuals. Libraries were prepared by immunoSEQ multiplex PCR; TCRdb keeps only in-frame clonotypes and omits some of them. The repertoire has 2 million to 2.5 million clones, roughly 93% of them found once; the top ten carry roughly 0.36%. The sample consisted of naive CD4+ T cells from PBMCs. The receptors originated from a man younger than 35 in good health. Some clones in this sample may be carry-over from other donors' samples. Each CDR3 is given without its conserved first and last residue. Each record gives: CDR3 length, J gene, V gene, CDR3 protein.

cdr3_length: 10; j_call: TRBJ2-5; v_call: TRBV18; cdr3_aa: ASSPAPETQY
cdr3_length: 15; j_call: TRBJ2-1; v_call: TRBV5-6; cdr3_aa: ASSLGLGDRLYNEQF
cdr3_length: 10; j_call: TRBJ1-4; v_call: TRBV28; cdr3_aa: ASSLSGGPVF
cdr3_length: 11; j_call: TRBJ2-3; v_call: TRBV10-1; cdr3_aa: ATTATNTDTQY
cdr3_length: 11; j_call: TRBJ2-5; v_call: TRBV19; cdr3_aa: ASSIPPQETQY
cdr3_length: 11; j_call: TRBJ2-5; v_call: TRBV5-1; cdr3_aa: ASSFSGQETQY
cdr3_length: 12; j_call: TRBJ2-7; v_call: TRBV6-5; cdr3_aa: ASRPRSLSYEQY
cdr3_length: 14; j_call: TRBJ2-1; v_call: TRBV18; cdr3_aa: ASSPGHLSSYNEQF
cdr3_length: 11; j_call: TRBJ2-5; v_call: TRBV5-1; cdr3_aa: ASSLVAKETQY
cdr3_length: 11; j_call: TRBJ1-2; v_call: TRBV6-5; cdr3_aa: ASSYQGRGGYT
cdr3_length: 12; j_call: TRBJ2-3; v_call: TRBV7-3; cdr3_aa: ASSLVGGTDTQY
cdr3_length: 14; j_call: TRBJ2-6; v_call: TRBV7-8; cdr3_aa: ASSSFAGSGANVLT
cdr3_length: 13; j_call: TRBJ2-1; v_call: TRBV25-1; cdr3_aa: ASSELPLSYNEQF
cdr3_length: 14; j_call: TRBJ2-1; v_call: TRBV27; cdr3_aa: ASGYPGLAVDNEQF
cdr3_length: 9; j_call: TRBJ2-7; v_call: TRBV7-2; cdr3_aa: ASSLSWALY
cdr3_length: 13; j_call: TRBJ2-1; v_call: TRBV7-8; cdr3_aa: ASSHGGSPYNEQF
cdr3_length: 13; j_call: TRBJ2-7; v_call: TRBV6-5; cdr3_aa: ASSALSGAAYEQY
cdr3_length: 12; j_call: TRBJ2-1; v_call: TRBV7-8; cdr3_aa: ASSIRGRYNEQF
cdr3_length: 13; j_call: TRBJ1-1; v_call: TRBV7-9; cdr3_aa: ASSLAEGTYTEAF
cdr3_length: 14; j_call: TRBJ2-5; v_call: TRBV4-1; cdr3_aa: ASSQRGGGTSTEQY
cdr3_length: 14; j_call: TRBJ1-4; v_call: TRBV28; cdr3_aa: ASSLSPGGLGEKLF
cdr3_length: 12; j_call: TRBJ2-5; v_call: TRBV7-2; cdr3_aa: ASSKPGLMETQY
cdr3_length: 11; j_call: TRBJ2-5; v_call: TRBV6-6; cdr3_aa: ASSGAGTETQY
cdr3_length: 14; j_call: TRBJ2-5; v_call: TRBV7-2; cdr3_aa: ASSSFFVDGQETQY
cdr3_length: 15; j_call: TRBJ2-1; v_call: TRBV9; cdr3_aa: ASSLVAGRLSYNEQF
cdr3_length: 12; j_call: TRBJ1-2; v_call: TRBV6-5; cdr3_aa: ASSRLTGNYGYT
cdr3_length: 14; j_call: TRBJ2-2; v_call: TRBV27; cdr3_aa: ASSRTGLASTGELF
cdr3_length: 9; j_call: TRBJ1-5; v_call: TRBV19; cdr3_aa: ASRMRGPQH
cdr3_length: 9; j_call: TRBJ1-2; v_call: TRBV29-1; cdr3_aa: SVVREYGYT
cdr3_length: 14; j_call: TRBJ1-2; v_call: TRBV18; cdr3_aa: ASSPRSDRVAYGYT